The entry that follows covers one TCR beta chain sequence. Its specificity is not known. Germline CDR1 and CDR2: LNHDA and SQIVND (reference sequence). This CDR3 is built from 16 residues. V lost 9 bases, J lost 4 bases, and 15 bases stayed unmatched. This sample is drawn from a study of T cells in localized non-small cell lung cancer. Overall study findings and caveats: Longer overall survival was associated with a higher density of T cells in the blood. Among the top 100 tumor clones, a median around 62 appeared in adjacent lung.

The protocol was immunoSEQ multiplex PCR, while the TCRdb copy is restricted to in-frame clones and leaves out a portion. The data hold fewer than 35,000 clones, with around 93% observed a single time. The chain employs TRBV19 and TRBJ1-5, with TRBD1 identical over 7 bases. This specimen consisted of PBMCs, obtained before any cancer treatment. The sequence was obtained from a man between 40 and 75 years old with stage II lung adenocarcinoma. Written as DNA, the CDR3 is TGTGCCAGCGATCCCGGGCCCGGGACAGCTAATCAGCCCCAGCATTTT. Its translation: CASDPGPGTANQPQHF.